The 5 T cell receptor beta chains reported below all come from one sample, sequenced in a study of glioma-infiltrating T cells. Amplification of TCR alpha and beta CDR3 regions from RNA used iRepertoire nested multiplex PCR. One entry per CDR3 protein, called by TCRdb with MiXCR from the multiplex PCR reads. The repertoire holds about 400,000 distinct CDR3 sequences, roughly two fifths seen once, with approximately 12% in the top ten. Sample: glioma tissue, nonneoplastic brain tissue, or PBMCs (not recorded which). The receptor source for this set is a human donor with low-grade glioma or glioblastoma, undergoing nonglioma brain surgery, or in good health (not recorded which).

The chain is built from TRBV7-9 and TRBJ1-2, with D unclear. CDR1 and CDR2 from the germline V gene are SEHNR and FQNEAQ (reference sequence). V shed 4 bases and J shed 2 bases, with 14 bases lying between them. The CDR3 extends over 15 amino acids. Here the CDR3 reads CASSWDHTPNYGYTF. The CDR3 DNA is TGTGCCAGCAGCTGGGATCATACCCCCAACTATGGCTACACCTTC.

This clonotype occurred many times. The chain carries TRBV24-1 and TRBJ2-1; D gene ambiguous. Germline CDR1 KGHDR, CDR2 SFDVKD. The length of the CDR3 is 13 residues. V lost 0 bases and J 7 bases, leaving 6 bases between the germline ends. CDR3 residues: CATSDLGRNEQFF. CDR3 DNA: TGTGCCACCAGTGATTTGGGTCGTAATGAGCAGTTCTTC.

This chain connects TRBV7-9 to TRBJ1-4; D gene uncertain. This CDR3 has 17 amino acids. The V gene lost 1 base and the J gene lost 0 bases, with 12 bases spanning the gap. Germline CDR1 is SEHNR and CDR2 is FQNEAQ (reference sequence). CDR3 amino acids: CASSLDDGRTTNEKLFF. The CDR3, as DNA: TGTGCCAGCAGCTTAGACGATGGGCGCACAACTAATGAAAAACTGTTTTTT.

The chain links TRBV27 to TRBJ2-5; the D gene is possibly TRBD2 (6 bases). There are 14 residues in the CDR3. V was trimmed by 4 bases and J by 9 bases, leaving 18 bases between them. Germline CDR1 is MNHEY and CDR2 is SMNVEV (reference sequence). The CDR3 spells CASSSVQVWEAQYF. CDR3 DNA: TGTGCCAGCAGTTCCGTACAGGTGTGGGAGGCCCAGTACTTC.

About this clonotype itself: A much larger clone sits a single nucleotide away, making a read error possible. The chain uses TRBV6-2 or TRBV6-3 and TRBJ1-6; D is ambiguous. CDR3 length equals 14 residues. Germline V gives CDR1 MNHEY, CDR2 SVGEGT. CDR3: CACSSVRISSPLHF. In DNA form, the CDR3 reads TGTGCCTGCAGTTCAGTACGGATCAGTTCACCCCTCCACTTT.